One T cell receptor (beta chain) is described in this entry. TCRdb's table, derived via immunoSEQ multiplex PCR, lists solely in-frame clones and lacks some. Seen here are tens of thousands of clones, roughly 87% observed once, and the top ten hold approximately 0.57%. These data come from a study of blood T cell repertoires in COVID-19. Study-level information: Sites across the United States, Italy and Spain contributed samples from acute and convalescent COVID-19.

V lost 4 bases, J lost 1 base, and 6 bases stayed unmatched. The V gene's germline CDR1 is SGHRS and CDR2 YFSETQ. The CDR3 is 15 amino acids. The rearrangement uses TRBV5-1 and TRBJ2-5; the match to TRBD2 covers 8 bases. This receptor was obtained from a man aged 50 to 60 with COVID-19, enrolled during active disease. Sequenced: peripheral blood. The CDR3 spells CASSATSVSQETQYF. In DNA form, the CDR3 reads TGCGCCAGCAGCGCGACTAGCGTGAGCCAAGAGACCCAGTACTTC.